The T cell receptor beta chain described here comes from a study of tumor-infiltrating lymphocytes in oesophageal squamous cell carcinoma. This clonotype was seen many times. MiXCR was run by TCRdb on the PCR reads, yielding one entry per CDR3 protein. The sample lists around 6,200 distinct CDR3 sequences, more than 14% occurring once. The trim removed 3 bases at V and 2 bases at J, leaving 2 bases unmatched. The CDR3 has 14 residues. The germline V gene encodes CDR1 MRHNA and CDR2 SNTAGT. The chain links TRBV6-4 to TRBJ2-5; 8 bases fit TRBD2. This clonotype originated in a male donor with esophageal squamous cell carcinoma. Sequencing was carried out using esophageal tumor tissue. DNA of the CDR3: TGTGCCAGCAGTGAAATAGCGGGGCAAGAGACCCAGTACTTC. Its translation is CASSEIAGQETQYF.